One sample yielded the 17 T cell receptor beta chains listed below, sequenced in a study of tumor and adjacent non-tumor tissue in lung cancer. RNA was extracted from bulk tissue without any cell sorting. A modified ARM-PCR protocol with three rounds of nested PCR amplified TCRbeta. TCRdb reprocessed the multiplex PCR reads via MiXCR and lists one record per CDR3 protein. The sample lists some 120,000 distinct CDR3 sequences, about 66% occurring once. The sample comprised lung tumor tissue. The receptors derive from a man younger than 40 with non-small cell lung cancer.

This clonotype has a count of ten or more. The chain is built from TRBV14 and TRBJ2-7, with 7 bases aligning to TRBD2. Trimming removed 3 bases from V and 3 bases from J; junction bases left unmatched: 5. Germline V gives CDR1 SGHDN, CDR2 FVKESK. The CDR3 extends over 14 amino acids. Here the CDR3 reads CASSHGGGGYEQYF. CDR3 sequence (DNA): TGTGCCAGCAGCCATGGGGGGGGAGGCTACGAGCAGTACTTC.

Note on this clonotype: A much larger clone differs by one base, so this may be a read error. V usage is TRBV12-3 or TRBV12-4 and J usage is TRBJ1-1; D is unresolved. The CDR3 length is 12 residues. The DNA for the CDR3 is TGTACCAGCAGTCCCCGGAACACTGAAGCTTTCTTT. Its protein product is CTSSPRNTEAFF.

With respect to this clonotype: An end of the junction differs from the germline gene, which may be a read error. The V gene is TRBV11-2, the J gene TRBJ2-3; 10 nucleotides agree with TRBD2. The CDR3 has 16 amino acids. The germline V gene has CDR1 SGHAT and CDR2 FQNNGV. The CDR3 bases are TGCGCCAGCAGCGGCGGACTAGCGGCCGGCACAAATACGCAGTATTTT. It translates to CASSGGLAAGTNTQYF.

As regards this clonotype: Just one base apart from a much larger clone, this may be a read error. V usage is TRBV20-1 and J usage is TRBJ2-7; D might be TRBD2 (5 bases). The CDR3 extends over 15 amino acids. Germline V gene lookup returns CDR1 DFQATT and CDR2 SNEGSKA (reference sequence). In DNA, the CDR3 is TGCAGTGCTAGAGGGAGGAACGGCCGCTCCTACGAGCGGTACTTC. This sequence encodes CSARGRNGRSYERYF.

Concerning this clonotype: A clone one base away is much larger, so this may be a read error. J is TRBJ2-1 and V is TRBV12-3 or TRBV12-4, with 8 bases lining up with TRBD2. V shed 4 bases and J 6 bases; nucleotides not matched to a gene: 14. CDR3 length: 17 amino acids. Here the CDR3 reads CASSSWRSGGSSNEQFF. The CDR3 bases are TGTGCCAGCAGTTCTTGGCGCAGCGGGGGATCGTCCAATGAGCAGTTCTTC.

In this sample, this clonotype turned up once. An end of the junction differs from the germline gene, which may be a read error. CDR3 amino acids: CNATGLAGEDMQCF. DNA of the CDR3: TGCAATGCCACGGGACTAGCGGGAGAAGATATGCAGTGTTTT. The rearrangement joins TRBV20-1 to TRBJ2-3; 14 bases line up with TRBD2. CDR1 and CDR2 from the germline V gene are DFQATT and SNEGSKA (reference sequence). The CDR3 runs to 14 residues.

This clonotype was observed at least ten times. The chain links TRBV4-1 to TRBJ2-3; the match to TRBD2 covers 12 bases. The CDR3 is 16 residues long. Per the germline V gene, CDR1 is MGHRA and CDR2 is YSYEKL. Trimming took 4 bases from V and 5 from J; bases not matched to a gene: 7. The CDR3 spells CASSRRLAGVGDTQYF. The CDR3, as DNA: TGCGCCAGCAGCCGCCGACTAGCGGGAGTGGGAGATACGCAGTATTTT.

This clonotype was observed at least ten times. The chain is built from TRBV20-1 and TRBJ2-1; 8 bases align to TRBD2. There are 16 residues in the CDR3. With V trimmed by 3 bases and J by 3 bases, 10 bases remained unmatched. Germline-derived CDR1 and CDR2 are DFQATT and SNEGSKA (reference sequence). The chain's CDR3 is CSASLYLAGFYNEQFF. DNA for the CDR3: TGCAGTGCTAGTCTTTATCTAGCGGGTTTCTACAATGAGCAGTTCTTC.

In the case of this clonotype: A much larger clone differs by one base, so this may be a read error. The chain has TRBV4-3 and TRBJ1-2; the D is unclear. The CDR3 sequence is 13 residues long. CDR1 LGHNA and CDR2 YSLEER come from the germline V gene. The chain's CDR3 is CASSHESNYGHTF. The CDR3 coding sequence is TGCGCCAGCAGCCATGAGTCAAACTATGGCCACACCTTC.

About this clonotype itself: Since a much larger clone is just one base distant, this may be a read error. V usage is TRBV30 and J usage is TRBJ2-1; D ambiguous. Deletions cut 2 bases from V and 4 bases from J, with 6 bases between. CDR3 length: 12 amino acids. Germline V gene lookup returns CDR1 GTSNPN and CDR2 SVGIG (reference sequence). The CDR3 sequence: CAWSKQYNEQFF. For the CDR3, the DNA is TGTGCCTGGAGTAAACAGTACAATGAGCAGTTCTTC.

Comment on this clonotype: Given a much more abundant clone one base away, this may be a read error. The chain is built from TRBV20-1 and TRBJ1-2, with D maybe TRBD1 (5 bases). Looked up from germline, CDR1 is DFQATT and CDR2 is SNEGSKA (reference sequence). V was pared by 5 bases and J by 10 bases, with 23 bases between. The CDR3 contains 14 residues. The CDR3 spells CSAASWGFGDDYTF. The CDR3 DNA sequence: TGCAGTGCTGCATCGTGGGGGTTTGGTGATGACTACACCTTC.

Points on this clonotype: One base away lies a much larger clone, so this may be a sequencing read error. The chain links TRBV4-3 to TRBJ2-1; D not resolved. Germline V gene data show CDR1 as LGHNA and CDR2 as YSLEER. V shed 0 bases and J shed 4 bases, with 13 bases lying between them. The CDR3 sequence is 16 residues long. The CDR3 reads CASSQEIGWLYNEQFF. CDR3 DNA: TGCGCCAGCAGCCAAGAAATCGGGTGGTTGTACAATGAGCAGTTCTTC.

Details on this clonotype: The germline gene is not matched at one end of the junction; a read error may be the cause. J is TRBJ1-5 and V is TRBV29-1; D not resolved. The CDR3 length is 13 residues. The V gene's germline CDR1 is SQVTM and CDR2 ANQGSEA. As DNA, the CDR3 is TGCAGCGTTGAGATAGATAACAGTCAGCCTCAGCATTTT. Translating it yields CSVEIDNSQPQHF. The whole variable domain, filled in from reference TRBV29-1 and TRBJ1-5, reads SAVISQKPSRDICQRGTSLTIQCQVDSQVTMMFWYRQQPGQSLTLIATANQGSEATYESGFVIDKFPISRPNLTFSTLTVSNMSPEDSSIYLCSVEIDNSQPQHFGDGTRLSIL.

This clonotype was detected once. At one end the junction does not follow the germline gene, possibly because of a read error. This CDR3 reads CVSSLDLGNEQFF. The CDR3 DNA follows: TGTGTCAGCAGCTTAGATCTGGGTAATGAGCAGTTCTTC. The gene calls are TRBV11-2 and TRBJ2-1; D gene uncertain. This CDR3 has 13 residues. Germline CDR1 SGHAT, CDR2 FQNNGV.

Comments on this clonotype: A much larger clone lies one base from this, so it may be a read error. The chain recombines TRBV6-6 with TRBJ1-1; no clear D. Trimming removed 11 bases from V and 0 bases from J, with 13 bases in between. Germline-derived CDR1 and CDR2 are MNHNY and SVGAGI (reference sequence). CDR3 length: 13 residues. The CDR3 DNA sequence: TGTGCCGGCAACCGAGCAATGAACACTGAAGCTTTCTTT. It yields the protein CAGNRAMNTEAFF.

This clonotype showed up just a few times. V gene TRBV20-1 combines with J gene TRBJ1-4; D ambiguous. The CDR3 loop spans 15 amino acids. Per germline, CDR1 DFQATT and CDR2 SNEGSKA (reference sequence). The V and J ends lost 2 bases and 1 base respectively, with 11 bases between them. CDR3 DNA: TGCAGTGCTAGAACTGGGCGGGGAACTAATGAAAAACTGTTTTTT. It encodes CSARTGRGTNEKLFF.

In regard to this clonotype: This clone may be a read error of a much larger clone one base away. The gene calls are TRBV20-1 and TRBJ2-1, with D unresolved. This CDR3 has 12 residues. V lost 2 bases, J lost 9 bases, and 11 bases lay in between. Per germline, CDR1 DFQATT and CDR2 SNEGSKA (reference sequence). The CDR3 spells CSARLLGLEQFF. The CDR3 region has the DNA TGCAGTGCTAGATTACTGGGTCTTGAGCAGTTCTTC.